This T cell receptor beta chain was sequenced during a study of T cell clones after liver transplantation. Study details: Immunosuppression withdrawal was tried within 2 years after liver transplantation in this trial. Standard immunosuppression, with no induction, continued until 12-24 months after transplant.

Only in-frame clones appear in the TCRdb table, and some are missing; sequencing was by immunoSEQ multiplex PCR. The repertoire holds some 45,000 clones, with about 82% as singletons. The germline gives CDR1 LGHNA, CDR2 YNFKEQ. Deletions cut 1 base from V and 0 bases from J, with 11 bases between. CDR3 length: 16 residues. The rearrangement uses TRBV4-2 and TRBJ2-3, with D tentatively TRBD1 (5 bases). Sample: CD4+ T cells from blood, taken 24 months after liver transplant. The clonotype comes from a human patient who received a liver transplant. Certain T cells may be donor cells from the graft. The CDR3 protein is CASSQAQGPSTDTQYF. The DNA for the CDR3 is TGTGCCAGCAGCCAAGCCCAGGGCCCTAGCACAGATACGCAGTATTTT.